Following are 5 T cell receptor beta chains from one sample sequenced in a study of Ad26.COV2.S vaccination and SARS-CoV-2 variants. Sequencing used immunoSEQ multiplex PCR; TCRdb keeps in-frame clones, though not all of them. The sample carries about 320,000 clones, approximately 80% recorded once. Treatment indicated: over 15 received Ad26.COV2.S at low or high dose, single or two shots; roughly five received placebo; per-sample allocation not given. All samples were drawn on day 63, counting from the first vaccine or placebo injection. The sample consisted of peripheral blood, taken in a trial of Ad26.COV2.S vaccine versus placebo. These receptors all stem from a person between 18 and 65 years old who received the Ad26.COV2.S COVID-19 vaccine or a placebo.

This chain uses TRBV7-8 with TRBJ1-5; 9 bases align to TRBD1. Trimming took 5 bases from V and 3 from J; bases not matched to a gene: 5. Germline lookup yields CDR1 SGHVS and CDR2 FQNEAQ. The CDR3 is 15 amino acids. CDR3 residues: CASSLTGGLNQPQHF. In DNA form, the CDR3 reads TGTGCCAGCAGCCTAACAGGGGGCCTCAATCAGCCCCAGCATTTT.

The chain has TRBV18 and TRBJ2-7; a weak D match, TRBD2 (6 bases). CDR3 length equals 14 residues. The germline V gene has CDR1 KGHSH and CDR2 LQKENI. The V end lost 3 bases, the J end lost 6 bases, and 15 bases lay between the germline ends. Here the CDR3 reads CASSPQGAGGEQYF. The CDR3 coding sequence is TGTGCCAGCTCACCTCAGGGCGCCGGGGGCGAGCAGTACTTC.

V usage is TRBV19 and J usage is TRBJ2-1, with 11 positions matching TRBD2. The length of the CDR3 is 15 residues. The germline V gene has CDR1 LNHDA and CDR2 SQIVND (reference sequence). V lost 2 bases, J lost 10 bases, and 7 bases stayed unmatched. The CDR3 loop reads CASSIYSGGAEEQFF. In nucleotides, the CDR3 is TGTGCCAGTAGTATATATAGCGGGGGGGCCGAAGAGCAGTTCTTC.

The chain is built from TRBV7-6 and TRBJ1-1; D may be TRBD1 (5 bases). Trimming removed 5 bases at V and 6 bases at J, with 10 bases between. Germline V gene data show CDR1 as SGHVS and CDR2 as FNYEAQ. The CDR3 is made up of 12 amino acids. This CDR3 is CASSPGGAEAFF. For the CDR3, the DNA is TGTGCCAGCAGCCCTGGGGGGGCTGAAGCTTTCTTT.

The gene calls are TRBV15 and TRBJ1-1; D is undetermined. The CDR3 extends over 12 amino acids. Trimming removed 2 bases from V and 1 base from J, with 2 bases in between. Germline V gene lookup returns CDR1 LNHNV and CDR2 YYDKDF (reference sequence). The CDR3 reads CATSRWNTEAFF. The CDR3, as DNA: TGTGCCACCAGCAGATGGAACACTGAAGCTTTCTTT. Based on the CDR3 plus reference TRBV15 and TRBJ1-1, the full variable domain is DAMVIQNPRYQVTQFGKPVTLSCSQTLNHNVMYWYQQKSSQAPKLLFHYYDKDFNNEADTPDNFQSRRPNTSFCFLDIRSPGLGDTAMYLCATSRWNTEAFFGQGTRLTVV.